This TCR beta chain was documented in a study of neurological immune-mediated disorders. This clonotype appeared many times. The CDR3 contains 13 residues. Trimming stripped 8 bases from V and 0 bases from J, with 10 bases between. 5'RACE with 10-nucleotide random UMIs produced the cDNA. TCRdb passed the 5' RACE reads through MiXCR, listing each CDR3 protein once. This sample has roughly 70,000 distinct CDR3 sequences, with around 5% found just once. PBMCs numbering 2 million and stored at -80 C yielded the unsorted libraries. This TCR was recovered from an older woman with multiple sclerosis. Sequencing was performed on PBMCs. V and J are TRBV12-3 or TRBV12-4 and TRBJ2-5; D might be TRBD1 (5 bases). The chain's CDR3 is CASGAGNQETQYF. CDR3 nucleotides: TGTGCCAGCGGGGCCGGTAACCAAGAGACCCAGTACTTC.